This record looks at one T cell receptor beta chain sequence and its context. The antigen remains undetermined. The sample carries other DNA sequences with the same CDR3. The data are from a study of shared clonotypes between healthy human individuals. Germline CDR1 MNHNS, CDR2 SASEGT. The V gene end was trimmed by 4 bases and the J gene end by 4 bases; junction bases not matched to a gene: 3. The CDR3 loop spans 14 amino acids. Clones were read by immunoSEQ multiplex PCR, and TCRdb kept only the in-frame ones, dropping some. The data hold roughly 2,300,000 clones, with under 95% observed a single time. Study-level points and caveats: How much donors shared clonotypes was expected to be affected by sequencing depth.

This sequence was found in a man aged 18 to 35 in good health. Some clones in this sample may be carry-over from other donors' samples. The sequencing sample was made of naive CD4+ T cells from PBMCs. As for subset: CD45RA+ positively selected. The chain is built from TRBV6-1 and TRBJ2-7; 11 positions match TRBD1. CDR3 protein: CASSGRDRGYEQYF. Here the CDR3 DNA reads TGTGCCAGCAGTGGCCGGGACAGGGGGTACGAGCAGTACTTC.